The clone carrying this T cell receptor beta chain was recorded once. Its specificity is not known. This entry belongs to a study of graft-versus-host responses after intestinal transplantation. Study context: The transplants performed in recipients were multivisceral, liver-intestinal, or isolated intestinal. The study's findings and limits: Detection of GvH clones occurred in recipient marrow, and some had their first appearance in ileum or blood. Elevated graft-versus-host to host-versus-graft clonal ratios in allografts were recorded for patients with graft-donor T cell macrochimerism.

CDR3 size: 10 residues. Germline assignment: CDR1 SQVTM and CDR2 ANQGSEA. TCRdb's table, derived via immunoSEQ multiplex PCR, lists solely in-frame clones and lacks some. This sample yields about 90,000 clones, of which about nine tenths are seen a single time; less than 0.4% belongs to the top ten. The receptor was isolated from a human donor who received an intestinal transplant. The chain links TRBV29-1 to TRBJ2-2; D remains unclear. The sample in question was unstimulated CD4+ T cells sorted from spleen or lymph node cells, obtained before intestinal transplant. The CDR3 DNA is TGCGCCGCGGAAGGGCCAAAGCTGTTTTTT. It codes for CAAEGPKLFF.